These 7 T cell receptor beta chains were all obtained from the same sample, sequenced in a study of T cells in localized non-small cell lung cancer. The assay was immunoSEQ multiplex PCR, and TCRdb's table has in-frame clones only and misses some. The sample includes 78,000 or so clones, 70% to 90% of them seen just once. The source material was peripheral blood, sampled before any cancer treatment. The receptors were sampled from a man between 35 and 75 years old with stage I lung adenocarcinoma.

V and J are TRBV4-3 and TRBJ2-3; 10 nucleotides line up with TRBD2. Germline lookup yields CDR1 LGHNA and CDR2 YSLEER. V shed 4 bases, J shed 2 bases, and the junction held 9 bases outside the gene matches. The CDR3 spans 17 residues. CDR3 nucleotides: TGCGCCAGCAGCCCGCGAAATAGCGGGGGGTTCACAGATACGCAGTATTTT. Translated: CASSPRNSGGFTDTQYF.

The V gene is TRBV19, the J gene TRBJ1-1; no clear D. Germline CDR1 LNHDA, CDR2 SQIVND (reference sequence). V lost 5 bases and J 4 bases, leaving 11 bases between the germline ends. CDR3 length equals 13 residues. In DNA, the CDR3 is TGTGCCAGTAGTCTGGGATTGCGCACTGAAGCTTTCTTT. Translated: CASSLGLRTEAFF. Looking up the rest from reference TRBV19 and TRBJ1-1 gives the full variable domain: DGGITQSPKYLFRKEGQNVTLSCEQNLNHDAMYWYRQDPGQGLRLIYYSQIVNDFQKGDIAEGYSVSREKKESFPLTVTSAQKNPTAFYLCASSLGLRTEAFFGQGTRLTVV.

The chain links TRBV2 to TRBJ2-7; a possible D gene is TRBD2 (6 bases). The CDR3 spans 13 residues. CDR1 is SNHLY and CDR2 is FYNNEI in the germline V gene. V lost 7 bases to trimming and J lost 4 bases, with 14 bases between them. The CDR3: CASKVPGGYEQYF. Written as DNA, the CDR3 is TGTGCCAGCAAAGTACCCGGGGGTTACGAGCAGTACTTC.

The rearrangement joins TRBV6-5 to TRBJ1-3; D is unclear. The V and J ends lost 5 bases and 9 bases respectively, with 17 bases between them. The CDR3 runs 14 residues. Germline V gives CDR1 MNHEY, CDR2 SVGAGI. CDR3 DNA: TGTGCCAGCAGTCCTTTCTGGTCGGGTGCCACCATATATTTT. Translating gives CASSPFWSGATIYF.

This chain connects TRBV6-5 to TRBJ2-7; the D call may be TRBD1 or TRBD2 (5 bases each). Germline CDR1 reads MNHEY; CDR2 reads SVGAGI. The CDR3 loop spans 14 amino acids. The ends were cut back, 2 bases at V and 6 bases at J, with 14 bases in the middle. The CDR3, as DNA: TGTGCCAGCAGTTACACCAGGGACCCCGGCGAGCAGTACTTC. As protein: CASSYTRDPGEQYF.

The chain has TRBV7-2 and TRBJ2-1; 8 nucleotides match TRBD2. This CDR3 has 16 residues. Germline-derived CDR1 and CDR2 are SGHTA and FQGNSA. The V and J ends lost 6 bases and 2 bases, in that order; junction bases with no gene match: 9. CDR3 loop: CASRSLADGTYNEQFF. The DNA of the CDR3 is TGTGCCAGCAGGTCACTAGCGGATGGAACCTACAATGAGCAGTTCTTC.

J is TRBJ1-2 and V is TRBV15; D remains unclear. V was trimmed by 2 bases and J by 2 bases, leaving 3 bases between them. Germline V CDR1 and CDR2: LNHNV, YYDKDF (reference sequence). This CDR3 spans 12 amino acids. CDR3 in DNA: TGTGCCACCAGCAGACAGAACTATGGCTACACCTTC. Encoded protein: CATSRQNYGYTF.